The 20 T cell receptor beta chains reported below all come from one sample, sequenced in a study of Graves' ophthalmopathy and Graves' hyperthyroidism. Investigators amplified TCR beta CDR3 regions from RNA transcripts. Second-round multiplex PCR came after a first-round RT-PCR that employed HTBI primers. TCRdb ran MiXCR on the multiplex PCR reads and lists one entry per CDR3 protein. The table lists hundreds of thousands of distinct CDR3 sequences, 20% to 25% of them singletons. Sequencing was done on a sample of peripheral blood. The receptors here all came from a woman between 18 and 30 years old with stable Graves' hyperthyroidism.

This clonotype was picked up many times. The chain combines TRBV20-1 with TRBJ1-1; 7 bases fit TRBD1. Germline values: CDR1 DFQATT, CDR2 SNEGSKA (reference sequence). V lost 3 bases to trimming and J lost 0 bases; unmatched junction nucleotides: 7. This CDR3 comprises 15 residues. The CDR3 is CSASSGQEMNTEAFF. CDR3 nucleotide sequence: TGCAGTGCTAGTAGCGGACAGGAGATGAACACTGAAGCTTTCTTT.

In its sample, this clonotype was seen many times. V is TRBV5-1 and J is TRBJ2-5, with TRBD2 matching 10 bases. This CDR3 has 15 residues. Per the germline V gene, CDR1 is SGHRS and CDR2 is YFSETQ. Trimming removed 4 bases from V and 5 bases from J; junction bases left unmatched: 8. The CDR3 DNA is TGCGCCAGCAGCCCAAGCGGGAGGGCCGACGAGACCCAGTACTTC. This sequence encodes CASSPSGRADETQYF.

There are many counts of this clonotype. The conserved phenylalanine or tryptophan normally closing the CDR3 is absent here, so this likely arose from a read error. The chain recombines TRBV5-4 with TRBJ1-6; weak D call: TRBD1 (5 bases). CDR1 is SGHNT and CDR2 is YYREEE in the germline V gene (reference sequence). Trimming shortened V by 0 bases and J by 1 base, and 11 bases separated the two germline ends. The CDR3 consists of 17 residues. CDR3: CASSLGGGTSYNSPLHS. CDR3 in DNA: TGTGCCAGCAGCTTGGGTGGGGGAACGTCCTATAATTCACCCCTCCACTCT.

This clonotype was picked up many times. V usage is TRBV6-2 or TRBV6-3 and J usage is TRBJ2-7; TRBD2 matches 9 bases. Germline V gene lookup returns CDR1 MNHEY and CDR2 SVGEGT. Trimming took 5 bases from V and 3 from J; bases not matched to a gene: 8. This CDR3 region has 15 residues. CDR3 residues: CASSDYATSGYEQYF. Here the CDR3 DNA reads TGTGCCAGCAGTGATTATGCGACTAGCGGCTACGAGCAGTACTTC.

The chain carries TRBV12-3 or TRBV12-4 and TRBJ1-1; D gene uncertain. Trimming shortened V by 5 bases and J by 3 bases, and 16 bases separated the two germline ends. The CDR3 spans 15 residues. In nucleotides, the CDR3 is TGTGCCAGCAGTAGGAGACGCGGTCCAGACACTGAAGCTTTCTTT. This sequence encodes CASSRRRGPDTEAFF.

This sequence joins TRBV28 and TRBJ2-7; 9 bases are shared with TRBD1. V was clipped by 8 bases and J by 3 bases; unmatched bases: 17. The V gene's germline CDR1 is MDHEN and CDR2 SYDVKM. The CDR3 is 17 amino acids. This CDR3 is CASVPLRRDRVIYEQYF. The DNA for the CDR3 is TGTGCCAGCGTGCCCTTGAGGCGGGACAGGGTTATCTACGAGCAGTACTTC.

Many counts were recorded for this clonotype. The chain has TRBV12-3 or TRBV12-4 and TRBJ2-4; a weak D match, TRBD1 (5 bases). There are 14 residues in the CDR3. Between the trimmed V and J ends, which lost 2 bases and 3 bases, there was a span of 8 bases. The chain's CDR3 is CASSLLGHKNIQYF. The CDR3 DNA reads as TGTGCCAGCAGTTTATTGGGGCACAAAAACATTCAGTACTTC.

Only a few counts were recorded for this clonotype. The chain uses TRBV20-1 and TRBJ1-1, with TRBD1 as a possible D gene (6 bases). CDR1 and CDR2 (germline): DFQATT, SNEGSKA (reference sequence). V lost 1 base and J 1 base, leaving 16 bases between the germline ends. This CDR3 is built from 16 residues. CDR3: CSARATLGQSNTEAFF. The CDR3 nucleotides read TGCAGTGCTAGAGCCACCTTAGGACAGTCGAACACTGAAGCTTTCTTT.

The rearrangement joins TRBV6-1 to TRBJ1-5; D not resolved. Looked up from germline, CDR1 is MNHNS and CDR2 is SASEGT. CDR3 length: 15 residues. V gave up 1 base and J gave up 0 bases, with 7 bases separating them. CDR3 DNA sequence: TGTGCCAGCAGTGAAGGCAGGTTTAGCAATCAGCCCCAGCATTTT. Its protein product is CASSEGRFSNQPQHF.

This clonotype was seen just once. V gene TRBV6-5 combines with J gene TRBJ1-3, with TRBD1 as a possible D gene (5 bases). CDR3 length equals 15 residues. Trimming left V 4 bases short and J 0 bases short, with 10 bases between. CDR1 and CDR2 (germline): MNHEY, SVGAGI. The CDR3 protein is CASSWDGFSGNTIYF. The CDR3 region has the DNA TGTGCCAGCAGTTGGGACGGATTCTCTGGAAACACCATATATTTT.

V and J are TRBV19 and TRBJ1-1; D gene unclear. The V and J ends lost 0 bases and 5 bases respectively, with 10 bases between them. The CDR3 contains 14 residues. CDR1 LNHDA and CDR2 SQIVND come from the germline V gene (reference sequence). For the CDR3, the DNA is TGTGCCAGTAGTATAGAGAGAGGAGGAACTGAAGCTTTCTTT. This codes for CASSIERGGTEAFF. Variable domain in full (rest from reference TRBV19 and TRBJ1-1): DGGITQSPKYLFRKEGQNVTLSCEQNLNHDAMYWYRQDPGQGLRLIYYSQIVNDFQKGDIAEGYSVSREKKESFPLTVTSAQKNPTAFYLCASSIERGGTEAFFGQGTRLTVV.

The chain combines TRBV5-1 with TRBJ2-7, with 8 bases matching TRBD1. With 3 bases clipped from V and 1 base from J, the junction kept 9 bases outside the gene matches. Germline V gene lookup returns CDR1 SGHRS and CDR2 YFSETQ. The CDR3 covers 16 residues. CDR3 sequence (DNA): TGCGCCAGCAGCTACCTACCTAGACAGGGGTCCTACGAGCAGTACTTC. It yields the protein CASSYLPRQGSYEQYF.

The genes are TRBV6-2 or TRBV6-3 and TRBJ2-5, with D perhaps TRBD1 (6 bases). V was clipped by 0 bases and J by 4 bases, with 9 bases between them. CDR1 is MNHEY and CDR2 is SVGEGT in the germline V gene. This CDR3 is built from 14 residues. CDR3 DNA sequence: TGTGCCAGCAGTTACTCGGGCAGGGGAGAGACCCAGTACTTC. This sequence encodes CASSYSGRGETQYF.

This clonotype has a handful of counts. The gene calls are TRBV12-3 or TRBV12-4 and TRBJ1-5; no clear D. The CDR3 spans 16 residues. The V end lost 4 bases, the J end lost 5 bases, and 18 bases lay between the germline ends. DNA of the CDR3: TGTGCCAGCAGTTCCCGGGCGCGGCAGGCGGATCAGCCCCAGCATTTT. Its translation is CASSSRARQADQPQHF.

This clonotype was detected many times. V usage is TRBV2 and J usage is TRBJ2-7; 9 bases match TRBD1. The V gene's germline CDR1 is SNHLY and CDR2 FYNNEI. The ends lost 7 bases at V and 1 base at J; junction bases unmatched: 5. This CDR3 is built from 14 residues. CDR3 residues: CASKGQGASYEQYF. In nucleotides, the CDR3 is TGTGCCAGCAAGGGACAGGGCGCATCCTACGAGCAGTACTTC.

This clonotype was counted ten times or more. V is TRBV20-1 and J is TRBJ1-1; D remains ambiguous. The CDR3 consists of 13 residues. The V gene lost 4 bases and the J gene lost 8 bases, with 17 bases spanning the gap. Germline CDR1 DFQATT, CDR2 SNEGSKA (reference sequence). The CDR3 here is CSAIPWQDEEAFF. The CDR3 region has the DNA TGCAGTGCTATCCCTTGGCAAGACGAAGAAGCTTTCTTT.

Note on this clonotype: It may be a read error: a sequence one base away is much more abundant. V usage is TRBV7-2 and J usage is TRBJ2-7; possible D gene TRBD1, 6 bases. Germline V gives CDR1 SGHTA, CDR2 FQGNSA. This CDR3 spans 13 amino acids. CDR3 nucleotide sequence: TGTGCCAGCAGCTTAACCAGGGGCCACGAGCAGGACTTC. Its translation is CASSLTRGHEQDF.

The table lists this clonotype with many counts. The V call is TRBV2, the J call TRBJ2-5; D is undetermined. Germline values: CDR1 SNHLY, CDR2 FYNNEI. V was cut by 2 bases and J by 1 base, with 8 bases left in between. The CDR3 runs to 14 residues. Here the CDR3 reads CASSELTPQETQYF. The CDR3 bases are TGTGCCAGCAGTGAACTAACTCCCCAAGAGACCCAGTACTTC. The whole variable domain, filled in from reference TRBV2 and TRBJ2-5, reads EPEVTQTPSHQVTQMGQEVILRCVPISNHLYFYWYRQILGQKVEFLVSFYNNEISEKSEIFDDQFSVERPDGSNFTLKIRSTKLEDSAMYFCASSELTPQETQYFGPGTRLLVL.

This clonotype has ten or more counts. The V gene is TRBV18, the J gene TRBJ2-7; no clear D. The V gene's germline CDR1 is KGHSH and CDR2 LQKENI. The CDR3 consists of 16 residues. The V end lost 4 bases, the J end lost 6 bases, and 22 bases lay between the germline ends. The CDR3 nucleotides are TGTGCCAGCTCACTCAACGGCCTTGACGCCGGCGGCGAGCAGTACTTC. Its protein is CASSLNGLDAGGEQYF.

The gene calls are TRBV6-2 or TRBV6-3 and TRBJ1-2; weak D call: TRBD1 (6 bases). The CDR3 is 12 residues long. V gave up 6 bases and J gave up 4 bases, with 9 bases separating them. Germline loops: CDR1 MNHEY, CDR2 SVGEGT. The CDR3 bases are TGTGCCAGCAGGGACAGTACCTATGGCTACACCTTC. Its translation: CASRDSTYGYTF.